Each of the 10 T cell receptor beta chains below was sequenced from the same sample in a study of graft-versus-host responses after intestinal transplantation. Their antigens are not known. The repertoire was sequenced with immunoSEQ multiplex PCR; TCRdb's copy has only in-frame clones and lacks some. The data show over 100,000 clones, approximately 95% seen once. The sequenced sample was unstimulated CD4+ T cells sorted from spleen or lymph node cells, obtained before intestinal transplant. The receptors were gathered from a human donor who received an intestinal transplant.

The chain combines TRBV6-1 with TRBJ2-1, with D unresolved. The CDR3 spans 13 residues. With 5 bases removed from V and 6 bases from J, the gap between germline ends came to 11 bases. CDR1 and CDR2 from the germline V gene are MNHNS and SASEGT. CDR3 DNA sequence: TGTGCCAGCAGTTCCGGGTTACGCAATGAGCAGTTCTTC. It specifies CASSSGLRNEQFF.

The CDR3 protein is CASSARGAGGKLFF. The CDR3 DNA sequence: TGTGCCAGCAGTGCACGGGGGGCGGGGGGAAAACTGTTTTTT. The rearrangement uses TRBV6-1 and TRBJ1-4; maybe TRBD1 (6 bases). Germline V gene lookup returns CDR1 MNHNS and CDR2 SASEGT. The CDR3 sequence is 14 residues long. Trimming left V 4 bases short and J 10 bases short, with 16 bases between.

DNA of the CDR3: TGTGCCAGCAGCATCGGGACAGGAGGAGGCTACACCTTC. Translated, it gives CASSIGTGGGYTF. V and J are TRBV9 and TRBJ1-2, with 8 bases lining up with TRBD1. CDR1 and CDR2 from the germline V gene are SGDLS and YYNGEE. The CDR3 extends over 13 amino acids. Trimming cost V 4 bases and J 8 bases; bases outside gene matches: 7.

In its sample, this clone was seen once. The chain links TRBV10-2 to TRBJ2-7, with D unresolved. CDR3 length equals 15 residues. Between the trimmed V and J ends, which lost 4 bases and 3 bases, there was a span of 16 bases. CDR1 WSHSY and CDR2 SAAADI come from the germline V gene. This CDR3 is CASSGLTRHNYEQYF. CDR3 coding DNA: TGCGCCAGCAGTGGACTTACGCGGCACAACTACGAGCAGTACTTC.

The rearrangement links TRBV5-1 to TRBJ2-3; D remains unclear. Deletions cut 7 bases from V and 1 base from J, with 13 bases between. The CDR3 consists of 14 residues. Germline loops: CDR1 SGHRS, CDR2 YFSETQ. Here the CDR3 DNA reads TGCGCCAGCGGGGTACGAGGCGGCACAGATACGCAGTATTTT. Residues: CASGVRGGTDTQYF.

This chain uses TRBV27 with TRBJ2-1; perhaps TRBD1 as D (6 bases). The CDR3 totals 15 residues. Deletions cut 5 bases from V and 6 bases from J, with 17 bases between. The germline gives CDR1 MNHEY, CDR2 SMNVEV (reference sequence). The CDR3 loop reads CASSIPGTGRNEQFF. The CDR3 DNA is TGTGCCAGCAGTATACCCGGTACAGGGCGCAATGAGCAGTTCTTC.

The genes are TRBV6-1 and TRBJ2-7; 11 bases line up with TRBD1. The CDR3 runs to 13 residues. CDR1 is MNHNS and CDR2 is SASEGT in the germline V gene. Trimming cost V 5 bases and J 7 bases; bases outside gene matches: 4. The CDR3 DNA is TGTGCCAGCAGTACCGGGACAGGGGGTGAGCAGTACTTC. Its translation is CASSTGTGGEQYF.

This clone was counted a single time. The chain uses TRBV29-1 and TRBJ2-7; 9 positions agree with TRBD2. CDR3 length: 15 amino acids. J gave up 4 bases and V 1 base, and 8 bases lay outside the gene matches. The germline CDR1 and CDR2 sequences are SQVTM and ANQGSEA. CDR3 region: CSVEAVGGRAYEQYF. The CDR3 bases are TGCAGCGTTGAAGCCGTAGGCGGGAGGGCTTACGAGCAGTACTTC.

The chain is built from TRBV21-1 and TRBJ2-7; the DNA was not used to check the table's D call, TRBD1. TRBV21-1 is shown as a pseudogene. The CDR3 is made up of 14 amino acids. For the CDR3, the DNA is TGTGCCAGCAGCGCCTGGGACAAGGACTACGAGCAGTACTTC. It yields the protein CASSAWDKDYEQYF.

This clone has a handful of counts. This rearrangement joins TRBV18 to TRBJ1-5; D unresolved. Trimming removed 2 bases at V and 3 bases at J, with 14 bases between. CDR1 is KGHSH and CDR2 is LQKENI in the germline V gene. This CDR3 is built from 16 residues. The CDR3 loop is CASSPFGMEPNQPQHF. The DNA for the CDR3 is TGTGCCAGCTCACCATTTGGGATGGAACCCAATCAGCCCCAGCATTTT. The whole variable domain, remainder taken from reference TRBV18 and TRBJ1-5, is NAGVMQNPRHLVRRRGQEARLRCSPMKGHSHVYWYRQLPEEGLKFMVYLQKENIIDESGMPKERFSAEFPKEGPSILRIQQVVRGDSAAYFCASSPFGMEPNQPQHFGDGTRLSIL.